The 24 T cell receptor beta chains below all came from one sample that was sequenced in a study of cytomegalovirus exposure and HLA in healthy donors. This PCR relied on a set of 60 Vbeta primers and 13 Jbeta primers. Using immunoSEQ multiplex PCR, the repertoire was profiled, and TCRdb retains in-frame clones only, with some absent. The top ten hold 2% to 3% of the sample, which has 90,000 to 120,000 clones, around 76% seen once. The material sequenced was PBMCs. The source is a man aged 18 to 35 in good health and CMV-seronegative.

This chain connects TRBV7-9 to TRBJ2-7; TRBD1 matches 9 bases. V was pared by 3 bases and J by 3 bases, with 3 bases of the junction left unmatched. Germline assignment: CDR1 SEHNR and CDR2 FQNEAQ (reference sequence). CDR3 size: 14 residues. This CDR3 reads CASSFGTGIYEQYF. The CDR3 bases are TGTGCCAGCAGCTTTGGGACAGGGATCTACGAGCAGTACTTC.

The chain has TRBV29-1 and TRBJ2-1; the D gene is possibly TRBD1 (6 bases). CDR1 is SQVTM, CDR2 ANQGSEA, per germline. V shed 7 bases and J shed 3 bases, with 13 bases lying between them. CDR3 size: 13 residues. CDR3 sequence (DNA): TGCAGCGCATCGAGGGGGTTCTACAATGAGCAGTTCTTC. This encodes CSASRGFYNEQFF.

The chain has TRBV6-4 and TRBJ2-3; D is undetermined. V lost 0 bases, J lost 1 base, and 11 bases lay in between. The CDR3 extends over 16 amino acids. Germline assignment: CDR1 MRHNA and CDR2 SNTAGT. The CDR3: CASSDSGKTGTDTQYF. The CDR3 nucleotides read TGTGCCAGCAGTGACTCGGGCAAGACGGGCACAGATACGCAGTATTTT.

The chain recombines TRBV10-2 with TRBJ1-5; the D gene is possibly TRBD1 (5 bases). Per the germline V gene, CDR1 is WSHSY and CDR2 is SAAADI. The CDR3 has 18 amino acids. The V end lost 2 bases, the J end lost 0 bases, and 17 bases lay between the germline ends. CDR3 nucleotides: TGCGCCAGCAGTGAGGGGGGGGAGGCGGGAAATAGCAATCAGCCCCAGCATTTT. This sequence encodes CASSEGGEAGNSNQPQHF.

The CDR3 DNA reads TGTGCCAGTAAGCTGGGGGCGGTCACTGAAGCTTTCTTT. Protein: CASKLGAVTEAFF. J is TRBJ1-1 and V is TRBV6-5; a possible D gene is TRBD1 (6 bases). V lost 9 bases, J lost 4 bases, and 15 bases lay in between. Germline CDR1 MNHEY, CDR2 SVGAGI. The CDR3 contains 13 residues.

The rearrangement uses TRBV7-9 and TRBJ1-4; weak D call: TRBD1 (5 bases). Germline V lookup: CDR1 SEHNR, CDR2 FQNEAQ (reference sequence). The CDR3 sequence is 14 residues long. V lost 5 bases and J 6 bases, leaving 13 bases between the germline ends. CDR3 sequence: CASSPGFPDEKLFF. In DNA, the CDR3 is TGTGCCAGCAGCCCAGGGTTCCCTGATGAAAAACTGTTTTTT.

The rearrangement joins TRBV16 to TRBJ1-2; TRBD1 matches 9 bases. CDR3 size: 16 residues. Unmatched junction bases numbered 15, after V lost 4 bases and J lost 9 bases. Germline CDR1 KGHSY, CDR2 FQNENV. The CDR3 DNA sequence: TGTGCCAGCAGCCCTTGGGGACAGTTGGACAGGGGTAGCTACACCTTC. This translates into CASSPWGQLDRGSYTF.

This chain connects TRBV7-2 to TRBJ2-7; D unclear. The CDR3 is made up of 13 amino acids. The germline V gene encodes CDR1 SGHTA and CDR2 FQGNSA. V lost 1 base, J lost 4 bases, and 8 bases lay in between. The CDR3 sequence: CASSLVSGYEQYF. The CDR3 DNA sequence: TGTGCCAGCAGCTTAGTTTCAGGATACGAGCAGTACTTC.

J is TRBJ2-2 and V is TRBV2, with 8 bases matching TRBD1. There are 18 residues in the CDR3. Trimming at V came to 3 bases and at J to 2 bases, leaving 11 bases not matched to a gene. Germline CDR1 and CDR2: SNHLY and FYNNEI. CDR3 residues: CASSDYETGVSNTGELFF. For the CDR3, the DNA is TGTGCCAGCAGTGATTATGAGACAGGGGTGTCAAACACCGGGGAGCTGTTTTTT.

The chain uses TRBV6-6 and TRBJ2-7; D is possibly TRBD1 (6 bases). Trimming took off 0 bases at V and 0 bases at J, with 9 bases between the two ends. Germline loops: CDR1 MNHNY, CDR2 SVGAGI (reference sequence). The CDR3 is made up of 15 amino acids. CDR3 amino acids: CASSYSTGISYEQYF. As DNA, the CDR3 is TGTGCCAGCAGTTACTCGACAGGCATCTCCTACGAGCAGTACTTC.

V gene TRBV4-2 combines with J gene TRBJ2-5, with TRBD2 identical over 8 bases. V gave up 0 bases and J gave up 4 bases; unmatched junction bases: 7. The germline CDR1 and CDR2 sequences are LGHNA and YNFKEQ. The CDR3 covers 16 residues. CDR3 region: CASSQDEAGEGETQYF. For the CDR3, the DNA is TGTGCCAGCAGCCAAGATGAAGCGGGGGAGGGAGAGACCCAGTACTTC.

The chain recombines TRBV9 with TRBJ2-7, with a weak D call TRBD2 (6 bases). The V end lost 0 bases, the J end lost 4 bases, and 14 bases lay between the germline ends. The CDR3 runs to 15 residues. Germline V gene lookup returns CDR1 SGDLS and CDR2 YYNGEE. The CDR3 DNA sequence: TGTGCCAGCAGCGTAGTTGGGGGGAGTAGATACGAGCAGTACTTC. Its protein is CASSVVGGSRYEQYF.

The chain combines TRBV7-9 with TRBJ1-3; possibly TRBD1 for D (5 bases). Germline CDR1 and CDR2: SEHNR and FQNEAQ (reference sequence). This CDR3 comprises 14 residues. Trimming cost V 1 base and J 4 bases, with 8 bases left between them. The CDR3 sequence: CASSLGREGNTIYF. The CDR3, as DNA: TGTGCCAGCAGCTTAGGCAGGGAAGGAAACACCATATATTTT.

This clone was counted once. The chain uses TRBV28 and TRBJ1-1; a weak D match, TRBD1 (6 bases). Germline V gene lookup returns CDR1 MDHEN and CDR2 SYDVKM. The V gene lost 7 bases and the J gene lost 2 bases, with 17 bases spanning the gap. This CDR3 is 15 amino acids long. CDR3 residues: CASTGGAFANTEAFF. The DNA for the CDR3 is TGTGCCAGCACTGGGGGCGCATTCGCTAACACTGAAGCTTTCTTT.

The J gene is TRBJ2-3, the V gene TRBV2; TRBD2 aligns across 10 bases. Germline values: CDR1 SNHLY, CDR2 FYNNEI. The J segment lost 5 bases and the V segment lost 7 bases, leaving 6 bases of the junction unmatched. CDR3 length: 14 residues. In DNA, the CDR3 is TGTGCCAGCACCAGACTAGCGGGCGGAGATACGCAGTATTTT. It codes for CASTRLAGGDTQYF. The full variable domain, in which reference TRBV2 and TRBJ2-3 provide the parts outside the CDR3, is EPEVTQTPSHQVTQMGQEVILRCVPISNHLYFYWYRQILGQKVEFLVSFYNNEISEKSEIFDDQFSVERPDGSNFTLKIRSTKLEDSAMYFCASTRLAGGDTQYFGPGTRLTVL.

This clone was detected only a few times. This rearrangement joins TRBV28 to TRBJ1-5; D uncertain. Germline V gene lookup returns CDR1 MDHEN and CDR2 SYDVKM. V was cut by 6 bases and J by 6 bases, with 9 bases left in between. The CDR3 has 12 amino acids. The CDR3 protein is CASSRVPQPQHF. The CDR3 region has the DNA TGTGCCAGCAGCCGCGTTCCTCAGCCCCAGCATTTT.

The DNA of the CDR3 is TGCGCCAGCAGCCAGAACCCCCAGGGGGCGATATACGAGCAGTACTTC. Encoded protein: CASSQNPQGAIYEQYF. The chain joins TRBV4-3 to TRBJ2-7; 8 bases map to TRBD1. This CDR3 is 16 amino acids long. The V gene end was trimmed by 3 bases and the J gene end by 4 bases; junction bases not matched to a gene: 11. CDR1 LGHNA and CDR2 YSLEER come from the germline V gene.

This clone was observed a single time. The CDR3 here is CASRFRDSSYEQYF. The CDR3 DNA is TGTGCCAGCAGGTTTCGGGATTCCTCCTACGAGCAGTACTTC. This rearrangement joins TRBV13 to TRBJ2-7, with TRBD2 as a possible D gene (5 bases). Trimming took 6 bases from V and 0 from J, leaving 12 bases between them. CDR1 is PRHDT, CDR2 FYEKMQ, per germline (reference sequence). The CDR3 loop spans 14 amino acids. Drawing the rest from reference TRBV13 and TRBJ2-7, the complete variable domain is AAGVIQSPRHLIKEKRETATLKCYPIPRHDTVYWYQQGPGQDPQFLISFYEKMQSDKGSIPDRFSAQQFSDYHSELNMSSLELGDSALYFCASRFRDSSYEQYFGPGTRLTVT.

The V call is TRBV7-3, the J call TRBJ1-6, with D possibly being TRBD1 (5 bases). CDR3 length: 14 amino acids. Trimming removed 6 bases from V and 6 bases from J, with 12 bases in between. CDR1 and CDR2 from the germline V gene are SGHTA and FQGTGA. DNA for the CDR3: TGTGCCAGCAGTTTCCAGGGCGGTAATTCACCCCTCCACTTT. Its protein is CASSFQGGNSPLHF.

This clone was detected only a few times. V is TRBV6-6 and J is TRBJ1-1; maybe TRBD1 (6 bases). Looked up from germline, CDR1 is MNHNY and CDR2 is SVGAGI (reference sequence). The V end lost 4 bases, the J end lost 0 bases, and 9 bases lay between the germline ends. The CDR3 has 14 residues. CDR3 protein: CASSSGHMNTEAFF. The CDR3 nucleotides read TGTGCCAGCAGTTCGGGACACATGAACACTGAAGCTTTCTTT.

The rearrangement uses TRBV7-3 and TRBJ2-2, with 10 bases aligning to TRBD2. CDR1 and CDR2 from the germline V gene are SGHTA and FQGTGA. This CDR3 spans 15 amino acids. J gave up 6 bases and V 4 bases, and 5 bases lay outside the gene matches. DNA for the CDR3: TGTGCCAGCAGCTCCCAAGCGGGGGGGCCCGGGGAGCTGTTTTTT. It translates to CASSSQAGGPGELFF. Combining the CDR3 with reference TRBV7-3 and TRBJ2-2 gives the whole variable domain GAGVSQTPSNKVTEKGKYVELRCDPISGHTALYWYRQSLGQGPEFLIYFQGTGAADDSGLPNDRFFAVRPEGSVSTLKIQRTERGDSAVYLCASSSQAGGPGELFFGEGSRLTVL.

This chain uses TRBV19 with TRBJ2-1; maybe TRBD1 (6 bases). Deletions cut 7 bases from V and 5 bases from J, with 15 bases between. CDR3 length equals 14 residues. From germline, CDR1 is LNHDA and CDR2 SQIVND (reference sequence). CDR3 residues: CASKGHRADNEQFF. CDR3 DNA: TGTGCCAGTAAGGGGCACAGGGCCGACAATGAGCAGTTCTTC.

This clone was detected a few times. The chain couples TRBV15 to TRBJ1-4; D possibly corresponds to TRBD1 (5 bases). Germline CDR1 LNHNV, CDR2 YYDKDF (reference sequence). The length of the CDR3 is 14 residues. V lost 4 bases to trimming and J lost 5 bases, with 11 bases between them. CDR3: CATSISRVNEKLFF. The DNA of the CDR3 is TGTGCCACCAGCATAAGCAGGGTAAATGAAAAACTGTTTTTT. The complete variable domain, with remaining parts taken from reference TRBV15 and TRBJ1-4, reads DAMVIQNPRYQVTQFGKPVTLSCSQTLNHNVMYWYQQKSSQAPKLLFHYYDKDFNNEADTPDNFQSRRPNTSFCFLDIRSPGLGDTAMYLCATSISRVNEKLFFGSGTQLSVL.

The chain joins TRBV6-5 to TRBJ2-1; D call uncertain. The CDR3 covers 15 residues. V gave up 6 bases and J gave up 4 bases, with 16 bases separating them. CDR1 and CDR2 from the germline V gene are MNHEY and SVGAGI. The DNA of the CDR3 is TGTGCCAGCAGCCGTTCTACTGAACAGTACAATGAGCAGTTCTTC. Translating gives CASSRSTEQYNEQFF.